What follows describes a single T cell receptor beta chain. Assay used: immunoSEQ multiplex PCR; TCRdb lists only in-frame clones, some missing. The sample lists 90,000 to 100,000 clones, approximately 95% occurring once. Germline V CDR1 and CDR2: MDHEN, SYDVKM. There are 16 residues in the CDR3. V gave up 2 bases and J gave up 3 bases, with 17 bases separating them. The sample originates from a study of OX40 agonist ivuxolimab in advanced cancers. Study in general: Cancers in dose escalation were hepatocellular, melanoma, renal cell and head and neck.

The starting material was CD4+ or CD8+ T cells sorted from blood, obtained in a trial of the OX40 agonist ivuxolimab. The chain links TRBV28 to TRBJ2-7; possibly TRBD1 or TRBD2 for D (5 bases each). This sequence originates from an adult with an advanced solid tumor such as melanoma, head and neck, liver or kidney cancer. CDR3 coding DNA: TGTGCCAGCAGTTTAGGGGGAGTTGGGGTACTCTACGAGCAGTACTTC. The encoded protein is CASSLGGVGVLYEQYF.